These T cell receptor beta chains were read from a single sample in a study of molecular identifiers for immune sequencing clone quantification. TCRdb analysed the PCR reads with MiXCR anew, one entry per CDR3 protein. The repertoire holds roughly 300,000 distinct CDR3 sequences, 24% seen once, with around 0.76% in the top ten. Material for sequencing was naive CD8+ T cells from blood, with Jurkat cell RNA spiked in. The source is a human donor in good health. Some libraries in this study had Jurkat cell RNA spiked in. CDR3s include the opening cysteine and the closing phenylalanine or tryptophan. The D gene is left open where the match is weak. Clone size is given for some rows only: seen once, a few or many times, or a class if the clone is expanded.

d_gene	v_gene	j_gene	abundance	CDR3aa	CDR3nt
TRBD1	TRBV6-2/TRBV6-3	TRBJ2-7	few	CASSYMRTGDEQYF	TGTGCCAGCAGTTATATGAGGACAGGGGACGAGCAGTACTTC
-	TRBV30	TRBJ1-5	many	CAWSVFGQPQHF	TGTGCCTGGAGTGTATTCGGTCAGCCCCAGCATTTT
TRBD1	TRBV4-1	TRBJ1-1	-	CASKPTGVSFGTEAFF	TGCGCCAGCAAACCAACAGGGGTCTCTTTTGGCACTGAAGCTTTCTTT
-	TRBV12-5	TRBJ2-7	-	CASGPGQSDEQYF	TGTGCTAGTGGTCCCGGACAATCGGACGAGCAGTACTTC
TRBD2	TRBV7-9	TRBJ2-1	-	CASSKTSGRAGNEQFF	TGTGCCAGCAGCAAAACTAGCGGGAGGGCCGGGAATGAGCAGTTCTTC
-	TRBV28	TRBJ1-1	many	CASSLRGVTEAFF	TGTGCCAGCAGTTTAAGGGGGGTCACTGAAGCTTTCTTT
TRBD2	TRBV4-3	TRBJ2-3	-	CASSPQAGTSTGTQYF	TGCGCCAGCAGCCCTCAGGCGGGGACTAGCACAGGTACGCAGTATTTT
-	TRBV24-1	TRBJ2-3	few	CATSDFIGDTQYF	TGTGCCACCAGTGATTTTATCGGTGATACGCAGTATTTT
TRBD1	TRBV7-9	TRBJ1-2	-	CASSSEGQGLRYGYTF	TGTGCCAGCAGCTCAGAGGGACAGGGACTACGATATGGCTACACCTTC
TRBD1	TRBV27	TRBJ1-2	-	CASSLSAGQGQYGYTF	TGTGCCAGCAGTTTATCGGCCGGACAGGGACAATATGGCTACACCTTC
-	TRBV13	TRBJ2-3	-	CASRSPRAYPDTQYF	TGTGCCAGCCGCTCGCCCCGGGCCTACCCAGATACGCAGTATTTT
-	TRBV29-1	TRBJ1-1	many	CSGLQGTEAFF	TGCAGCGGTCTTCAGGGGACTGAAGCTTTCTTT
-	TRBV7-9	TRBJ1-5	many	CASSLDPNQPQHF	TGTGCCAGCAGCTTAGACCCCAATCAGCCCCAGCATTTT
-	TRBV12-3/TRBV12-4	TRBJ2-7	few	CASSFGLRAYEQYF	TGTGCCAGCAGTTTTGGGCTTCGGGCCTACGAGCAGTACTTC
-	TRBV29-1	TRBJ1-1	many	CSVREGVEAFF	TGCAGCGTTAGGGAGGGAGTTGAAGCTTTCTTT
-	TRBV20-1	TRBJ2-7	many	CSAIPLRGSNEQYF	TGCAGTGCTATCCCCCTTCGGGGGAGCAACGAGCAGTACTTC
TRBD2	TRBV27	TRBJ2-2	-	CASSFASGVAVYTGELFF	TGTGCCAGCAGTTTTGCTAGCGGGGTCGCGGTATACACCGGGGAGCTGTTTTTT
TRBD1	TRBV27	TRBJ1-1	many	CASRLTGLAEAFF	TGTGCCAGCAGACTGACAGGGTTGGCTGAAGCTTTCTTT
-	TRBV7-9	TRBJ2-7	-	CASSFNPSDEQYF	TGTGCCAGCAGCTTTAACCCGTCGGACGAGCAGTACTTC
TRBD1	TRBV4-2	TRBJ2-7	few	CASSHPGTVYEQYF	TGTGCCAGCAGCCATCCCGGGACAGTCTACGAGCAGTACTTC
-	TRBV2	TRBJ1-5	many	CASSEGAGPNQPQHF	TGTGCCAGCAGTGAAGGTGCAGGGCCGAATCAGCCCCAGCATTTT
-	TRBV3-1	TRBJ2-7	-	CASSFQGPYEQYF	TGTGCCAGCAGCTTCCAGGGTCCCTACGAGCAGTACTTC
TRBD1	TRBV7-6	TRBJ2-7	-	CASSSPGQVAVEQYF	TGTGCCAGCAGCTCCCCGGGACAGGTGGCTGTGGAGCAGTACTTC
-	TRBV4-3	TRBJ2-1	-	CASSQDRTANEQFF	TGCGCCAGCAGCCAAGATAGGACAGCCAATGAGCAGTTCTTC
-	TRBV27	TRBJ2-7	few	CASSSGASYEQYF	TGTGCCAGCAGTTCAGGAGCTTCCTACGAGCAGTACTTC
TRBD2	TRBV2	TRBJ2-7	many	CASSPTGLAGGQYF	TGTGCCAGCAGCCCGACGGGACTAGCGGGAGGGCAGTACTTC
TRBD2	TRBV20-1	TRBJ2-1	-	CSAKRRLAGVEEQFF	TGCAGTGCTAAACGAAGACTAGCGGGAGTGGAAGAGCAGTTCTTC
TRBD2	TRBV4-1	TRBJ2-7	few	CASSQVASGGYYEQYF	TGCGCCAGCAGCCAAGTTGCTAGCGGGGGGTACTACGAGCAGTACTTC
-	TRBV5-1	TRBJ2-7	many	CASSFWQGAYEQYF	TGCGCCAGCAGCTTTTGGCAGGGCGCCTACGAGCAGTACTTC
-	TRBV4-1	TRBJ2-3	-	CASSQVLELSSTDTQYF	TGCGCCAGCAGCCAAGTGCTAGAACTCTCTAGCACAGATACGCAGTATTTT
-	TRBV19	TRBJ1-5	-	CASRPGLQPQHF	TGTGCCAGTAGACCCGGACTTCAGCCCCAGCATTTT
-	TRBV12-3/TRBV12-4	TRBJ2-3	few	CASSFFSGAADTQYF	TGTGCCAGCAGTTTTTTTTCGGGGGCCGCAGATACGCAGTATTTT
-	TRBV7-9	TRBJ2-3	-	CASSSSQVLGTDTQYF	TGTGCCAGCAGCTCGAGTCAGGTCTTGGGCACAGATACGCAGTATTTT
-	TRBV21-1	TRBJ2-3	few	CASRSLAGQSTDTQYF	TGTGCCAGCCGTTCACTAGCGGGGCAGAGCACAGATACGCAGTATTTT
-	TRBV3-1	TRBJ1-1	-	CASSQDVAEANTEAFF	TGTGCCAGCAGCCAAGATGTGGCCGAGGCAAACACTGAAGCTTTCTTT
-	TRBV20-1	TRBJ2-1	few	CSARVSAVDRYNEQFF	TGCAGTGCTAGAGTTTCAGCGGTAGATCGGTACAATGAGCAGTTCTTC
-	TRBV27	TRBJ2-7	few	CASSLNGNEQYF	TGTGCCAGCAGTTTAAACGGCAACGAGCAGTACTTC
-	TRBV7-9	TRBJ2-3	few	CASSRGRVDTQYF	TGTGCCAGCAGCCGGGGAAGGGTTGATACGCAGTATTTT
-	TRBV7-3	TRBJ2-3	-	CATAPTGPSYDTQYF	TGTGCCACGGCCCCCACAGGGCCCAGCTACGATACGCAGTATTTT
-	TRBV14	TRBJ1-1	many	CASSHWTGGTMNTEAFF	TGTGCCAGCAGCCACTGGACGGGGGGCACGATGAACACTGAAGCTTTCTTT
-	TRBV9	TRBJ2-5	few	CASSVDPGGETQYF	TGTGCCAGCAGCGTAGATCCGGGCGGGGAGACCCAGTACTTC
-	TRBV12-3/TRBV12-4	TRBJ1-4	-	CASSPAGDEKLLF	TGTGCCAGCAGCCCCGCGGGGGATGAAAAACTGCTTTTT
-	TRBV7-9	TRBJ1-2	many	CASSLGGDGYGYTF	TGTGCCAGCAGCTTAGGAGGGGACGGCTATGGCTACACCTTC